Presented here are 21 T cell receptor beta chains from one specimen sequenced in a study of shared clonotypes between healthy human individuals. Sequencing used immunoSEQ multiplex PCR; TCRdb keeps in-frame clones, though not all of them. The sample carries 950,000 to 1,300,000 clones, more than 60% recorded once. The sample taken for sequencing was memory CD4+ T cells sorted from blood. The subset here: CD45RA-negative fraction. Receptors were obtained from a man between 18 and 35 years old in good health.

This chain links TRBV7-8 with TRBJ1-1; weak D call: TRBD1 (6 bases). Trimming left V 3 bases short and J 11 bases short, with 16 bases between. CDR3 length equals 13 residues. Germline CDR1 is SGHVS and CDR2 is FQNEAQ. CDR3 bases: TGTGCCAGCAGCTTGGGGGCGGCGGGGGCGGCTTTCTTT. It yields the protein CASSLGAAGAAFF.

The chain has TRBV6-4 and TRBJ2-1; possibly TRBD2 for D (6 bases). This CDR3 spans 14 amino acids. V was shortened by 6 bases and J by 6 bases, with 15 bases between the two germline ends. Germline V gene data show CDR1 as MRHNA and CDR2 as SNTAGT. In DNA, the CDR3 is TGTGCCAGCAGCCTGCGGGGAAGACCCAATGAGCAGTTCTTC. Translated: CASSLRGRPNEQFF.

V is TRBV7-2 and J is TRBJ2-7; maybe TRBD1 (5 bases). Trimming removed 5 bases from V and 2 bases from J, with 10 bases in between. The CDR3 covers 13 residues. Germline values: CDR1 SGHTA, CDR2 FQGNSA. As DNA, the CDR3 is TGTGCCAGCAGCAAAACAGGAGCCTACGAGCAGTACTTC. It codes for CASSKTGAYEQYF.

This chain uses TRBV7-9 with TRBJ2-7; TRBD1 matches 7 bases. CDR3 length equals 16 residues. The germline V gene encodes CDR1 SEHNR and CDR2 FQNEAQ (reference sequence). The trim removed 5 bases at V and 6 bases at J, leaving 16 bases unmatched. DNA for the CDR3: TGTGCCAGCAGCCCCCTTGACAGGGCCCTAGGTGCCGAGCAGTACTTC. Its protein product is CASSPLDRALGAEQYF.

Concerning this clone: The same CDR3 can be traced to other DNA sequences in this sample. The gene calls are TRBV6-1 and TRBJ2-7, with 8 bases fitting TRBD2. The CDR3 runs 15 residues. V shed 1 base, J shed 0 bases, and the junction held 2 bases outside the gene matches. Germline loops: CDR1 MNHNS, CDR2 SASEGT. As DNA, the CDR3 is TGTGCCAGCAGTGAAGGGGGGACTAGCTCCTACGAGCAGTACTTC. This translates into CASSEGGTSSYEQYF.

This sequence joins TRBV11-2 and TRBJ2-7, with D perhaps matching TRBD1 (6 bases). This CDR3 is built from 16 residues. The V and J ends lost 4 bases and 3 bases respectively, with 19 bases between them. Germline CDR1 reads SGHAT; CDR2 reads FQNNGV. In DNA, the CDR3 is TGTGCCAGCAGCTCCACAGGGACCAGCTCAATCTACGAGCAGTACTTC. Residues: CASSSTGTSSIYEQYF. The whole variable domain, remainder taken from reference TRBV11-2 and TRBJ2-7, is EAGVAQSPRYKIIEKRQSVAFWCNPISGHATLYWYQQILGQGPKLLIQFQNNGVVDDSQLPKDRFSAERLKGVDSTLKIQPAKLEDSAVYLCASSSTGTSSIYEQYFGPGTRLTVT.

V and J are TRBV5-1 and TRBJ2-7; D gene ambiguous. This CDR3 is built from 13 residues. Germline lookup yields CDR1 SGHRS and CDR2 YFSETQ. V was cut by 5 bases and J by 6 bases, with 15 bases left in between. CDR3 loop: CASRGSDYSEQYF. DNA of the CDR3: TGCGCCAGCAGGGGGTCTGATTACTCCGAGCAGTACTTC.

The V gene is TRBV19, the J gene TRBJ1-5, with 9 bases identical to TRBD1. Losses at the gene ends were 7 bases for V and 5 bases for J; bases not matched to a gene: 3. CDR3 length: 13 residues. Germline assignment: CDR1 LNHDA and CDR2 SQIVND (reference sequence). The CDR3 sequence: CASTRTGDQPQHF. CDR3 DNA: TGTGCCAGTACCCGGACAGGGGATCAGCCCCAGCATTTT. The full variable domain, in which reference TRBV19 and TRBJ1-5 provide the parts outside the CDR3, is DGGITQSPKYLFRKEGQNVTLSCEQNLNHDAMYWYRQDPGQGLRLIYYSQIVNDFQKGDIAEGYSVSREKKESFPLTVTSAQKNPTAFYLCASTRTGDQPQHFGDGTRLSIL.

V gene TRBV19 combines with J gene TRBJ1-1; possible D gene TRBD1, 6 bases. Trimming cost V 6 bases and J 10 bases, with 15 bases left between them. Per germline, CDR1 LNHDA and CDR2 SQIVND (reference sequence). The CDR3 is 12 residues long. The CDR3 reads CASREPGQRAFF. CDR3 in DNA: TGTGCCAGTAGGGAACCGGGACAACGAGCTTTCTTT.

The chain is built from TRBV7-2 and TRBJ2-5, with D possibly being TRBD1 (6 bases). CDR3 length: 15 amino acids. Trimming stripped 2 bases from V and 1 base from J, with 11 bases between. The germline V gene encodes CDR1 SGHTA and CDR2 FQGNSA. CDR3 amino acids: CASSLSWGPQETQYF. The CDR3 coding sequence is TGTGCCAGCAGCTTATCGTGGGGGCCCCAAGAGACCCAGTACTTC.

Details on this clone: In the same sample, other DNA sequences code for this CDR3. The chain couples TRBV5-1 to TRBJ1-6; 9 bases are shared with TRBD1. CDR1 SGHRS and CDR2 YFSETQ come from the germline V gene. J lost 6 bases, V lost 4 bases, and 5 bases had no gene match. The CDR3 contains 15 residues. CDR3 in DNA: TGCGCCAGCAGCCTCGGACAGGGGAGTAATTCACCCCTCCACTTT. This gives the protein CASSLGQGSNSPLHF.

This clone was counted ten times or more. Different DNA sequences within this sample yield the same CDR3. CDR3 nucleotides: TGTGCCAGCAGCTTAGTAGGTTACGAGCAGTACTTC. As protein: CASSLVGYEQYF. The rearrangement joins TRBV7-8 to TRBJ2-7; unclear D gene. CDR3 length equals 12 residues. V lost 1 base and J 4 bases, leaving 5 bases between the germline ends. From germline, CDR1 is SGHVS and CDR2 FQNEAQ. The full variable domain, with the rest looked up from reference TRBV7-8 and TRBJ2-7, is GAGVSQSPRYKVAKRGQDVALRCDPISGHVSLFWYQQALGQGPEFLTYFQNEAQLDKSGLPSDRFFAERPEGSVSTLKIQRTQQEDSAVYLCASSLVGYEQYFGPGTRLTVT.

The chain combines TRBV2 with TRBJ2-1, with D perhaps assigned TRBD1 or TRBD2 (6 bases each). The CDR3 runs 14 residues. The V gene lost 8 bases and the J gene lost 3 bases, with 14 bases spanning the gap. Germline values: CDR1 SNHLY, CDR2 FYNNEI. The CDR3 is CASDLEGGYNEQFF. CDR3 nucleotides: TGTGCCAGCGACTTGGAGGGGGGCTACAATGAGCAGTTCTTC.

This clone was observed a single time. The J gene is TRBJ2-7, the V gene TRBV7-2; the match to TRBD2 covers 7 bases. The ends lost 1 base at V and 13 bases at J; junction bases unmatched: 10. Looked up from germline, CDR1 is SGHTA and CDR2 is FQGNSA. CDR3 length equals 13 residues. CDR3 coding DNA: TGTGCCAGCAGCTTAGGGGTGAGCGGGATCCAATACTTC. Residues: CASSLGVSGIQYF.

This clone was seen more than once but under ten times. Other DNA sequences of this sample code for an identical CDR3. The chain combines TRBV13 with TRBJ2-5, with D perhaps matching TRBD1 (6 bases). The germline CDR1 and CDR2 sequences are PRHDT and FYEKMQ (reference sequence). V was trimmed by 3 bases and J by 1 base, leaving 9 bases between them. CDR3 length: 14 amino acids. This CDR3 reads CASSLGHTQETQYF. In DNA, the CDR3 is TGTGCCAGCAGCTTGGGACATACCCAAGAGACCCAGTACTTC.

The chain has TRBV4-1 and TRBJ1-2; TRBD1 agrees at 7 bases. V gave up 4 bases and J gave up 4 bases; unmatched junction bases: 6. This CDR3 is 14 amino acids long. The V gene's germline CDR1 is MGHRA and CDR2 YSYEKL. The CDR3 region has the DNA TGCGCCAGCAGCCCCCGGGACAGCTTCTATGGCTACACCTTC. The encoded protein is CASSPRDSFYGYTF.

The chain has TRBV5-4 and TRBJ2-7, with TRBD2 identical over 11 bases. Unmatched junction bases numbered 0, after V lost 3 bases and J lost 4 bases. There are 13 residues in the CDR3. From germline, CDR1 is SGHNT and CDR2 YYREEE (reference sequence). As DNA, the CDR3 is TGTGCCAGCAGCTGGACTAGCGGGTACGAGCAGTACTTC. The encoded protein is CASSWTSGYEQYF.

This rearrangement joins TRBV2 to TRBJ2-4; D uncertain. The CDR3 runs to 12 residues. The germline gives CDR1 SNHLY, CDR2 FYNNEI. Deletions cut 1 base from V and 15 bases from J, with 13 bases between. The CDR3 loop reads CASSEGTFPRYF. The CDR3 DNA reads TGTGCCAGCAGTGAAGGTACCTTCCCCCGGTACTTC.

The J gene is TRBJ2-5, the V gene TRBV30; 8 bases are a match to TRBD2. This CDR3 spans 15 amino acids. In germline, CDR1 is GTSNPN, CDR2 SVGIG (reference sequence). The J segment lost 5 bases and the V segment lost 0 bases, leaving 8 bases of the junction unmatched. CDR3 sequence reads: CAWSVIAGLGETQYF. CDR3 coding DNA: TGTGCCTGGAGTGTAATAGCGGGGTTAGGGGAGACCCAGTACTTC.

The genes are TRBV9 and TRBJ1-2; a weak D match, TRBD1 (5 bases). Trimming pared 6 bases from V and 1 base from J, leaving 19 bases between. The CDR3 contains 16 residues. Per germline, CDR1 SGDLS and CDR2 YYNGEE. DNA of the CDR3: TGTGCCAGCACCCTGGGGGGGGATCAATTTAACTATGGCTACACCTTC. Protein: CASTLGGDQFNYGYTF. Full variable domain (outside the CDR3, taken from reference TRBV9 and TRBJ1-2): DSGVTQTPKHLITATGQRVTLRCSPRSGDLSVYWYQQSLDQGLQFLIQYYNGEERAKGNILERFSAQQFPDLHSELNLSSLELGDSALYFCASTLGGDQFNYGYTFGSGTRLTVV.

The chain carries TRBV2 and TRBJ1-3, with a possible D match to TRBD1 (5 bases). Deletions cut 2 bases from V and 8 bases from J, with 13 bases between. The CDR3 sequence is 14 residues long. Germline V gene lookup returns CDR1 SNHLY and CDR2 FYNNEI. This chain's CDR3 is CASSERTRADTIYF. The CDR3, as DNA: TGTGCCAGCAGTGAACGTACCAGGGCGGACACCATATATTTT.